Listed below are T cell receptor beta chains from one sample, sequenced in a study of control samples from healthy donors and cancer patients. Data came from immunoSEQ multiplex PCR; TCRdb stores just in-frame clones and leaves some out. The table shows under 200,000 clones, with 85% to 95% occurring only once. The sample comprised blood. The receptor source for this set is a middle-aged woman in good health. Each CDR3 is given with its conserved first and last residue. A D gene is named only where the DNA matches it firmly. Some rows have no size entry. The others give once, few or many, or a class for an expanded clone.

.	.	TRBV6-4	TRBJ2-1	CASSDYSRGGGNNEQFF	TGTGCCAGCAGTGACTACTCGAGAGGAGGGGGGAATAATGAGCAGTTCTTC
.	TRBD1	TRBV7-9	TRBJ2-5	CASSLRQGQETQYF	TGTGCCAGCAGCTTACGACAGGGCCAAGAGACCCAGTACTTC
.	.	TRBV29-1	TRBJ2-3	CSVVAENTDTQYF	TGCAGCGTTGTCGCCGAGAACACAGATACGCAGTATTTT
.	TRBD1	TRBV9	TRBJ1-4	CASSPQTGGNEKLFF	TGTGCCAGCAGCCCGCAGACAGGGGGAAATGAAAAACTGTTTTTT
.	.	TRBV6-5	TRBJ1-5	CASSPTHRRNQPQHF	TGTGCCAGCAGCCCAACCCACAGGCGAAATCAGCCCCAGCATTTT
.	.	TRBV6-2/TRBV6-3	TRBJ1-1	CASSWMNTEAFF	TGTGCCAGCAGTTGGATGAACACTGAAGCTTTCTTT
.	.	TRBV5-8	TRBJ1-4	CASSQWGQATNEKLFF	TGTGCCAGCAGCCAGTGGGGGCAAGCAACTAATGAAAAACTGTTTTTT
.	.	TRBV28	TRBJ1-5	CASSLLVRNQPQHF	TGTGCCAGCAGTTTACTGGTTCGGAATCAGCCCCAGCATTTT
.	.	TRBV5-5	TRBJ2-1	CASSLGRSDINEQFF	TGTGCCAGCAGCTTGGGTCGGAGCGATATCAATGAGCAGTTCTTC
once	TRBD1	TRBV9	TRBJ1-2	CASGDTTGLGYTF	TGTGCCAGCGGTGACACGACAGGGCTTGGCTACACCTTC
.	.	TRBV4-3	TRBJ2-1	CASSQDVSYNEQFF	TGCGCCAGCAGCCAAGACGTCTCCTACAATGAGCAGTTCTTC